Each of the 29 T cell receptor beta chains below was sequenced from the same sample in a study of cytomegalovirus exposure and HLA in healthy donors. PCR used 60 Vbeta primers and 13 Jbeta primers. Sequencing was performed with immunoSEQ multiplex PCR; in TCRdb, only in-frame clones are kept and a portion is missing. The table includes 100,000 or so clones, about 70% detected once. The specimen was PBMCs. The receptor set was obtained from a middle-aged man in good health and CMV-seropositive.

This clone was seen once. The chain employs TRBV14 and TRBJ1-1, with 7 positions matching TRBD1. V was pared by 3 bases and J by 11 bases, with 6 bases of the junction left unmatched. Germline lookup yields CDR1 SGHDN and CDR2 FVKESK. The CDR3 extends over 12 amino acids. The CDR3 bases are TGTGCCAGCAGCCACTTGGACAGGCGGGCTTTCTTT. Translation gives CASSHLDRRAFF.

The V call is TRBV9, the J call TRBJ2-3; the D gene is possibly TRBD1 (5 bases). The CDR3 has 15 residues. The germline gives CDR1 SGDLS, CDR2 YYNGEE. With 1 base removed from V and 3 bases from J, the gap between germline ends came to 12 bases. The CDR3 sequence: CASSVTRTTTDTQYF. In nucleotides, the CDR3 is TGTGCCAGCAGCGTAACAAGGACAACTACAGATACGCAGTATTTT. Drawing the rest from reference TRBV9 and TRBJ2-3, the complete variable domain is DSGVTQTPKHLITATGQRVTLRCSPRSGDLSVYWYQQSLDQGLQFLIQYYNGEERAKGNILERFSAQQFPDLHSELNLSSLELGDSALYFCASSVTRTTTDTQYFGPGTRLTVL.

The V and J genes are TRBV5-1 and TRBJ2-5; D may be TRBD1 (6 bases). CDR1 is SGHRS, CDR2 YFSETQ, per germline. Trimming cost V 0 bases and J 3 bases, with 12 bases left between them. The CDR3 extends over 15 amino acids. The CDR3 sequence: CASSLVGSGEETQYF. CDR3 DNA sequence: TGCGCCAGCAGCTTGGTTGGGTCAGGGGAAGAGACCCAGTACTTC.

The CDR3 sequence is CAWSVSGSNQPQHF. The CDR3 region has the DNA TGTGCCTGGAGTGTCTCGGGGTCGAATCAGCCCCAGCATTTT. V and J are TRBV30 and TRBJ1-5; D is uncertain. CDR1 GTSNPN and CDR2 SVGIG come from the germline V gene (reference sequence). The CDR3 extends over 14 amino acids. Trimming pared 0 bases from V and 4 bases from J, leaving 10 bases between.

The rearrangement uses TRBV2 and TRBJ2-7, with TRBD2 as a possible D gene (6 bases). V gave up 7 bases and J gave up 5 bases, with 15 bases separating them. Germline lookup yields CDR1 SNHLY and CDR2 FYNNEI. The CDR3 runs to 13 residues. CDR3 sequence: CASTRETADEQYF. In DNA, the CDR3 is TGTGCCAGCACACGGGAGACCGCCGACGAGCAGTACTTC.

This chain joins TRBV2 and TRBJ1-2; TRBD1 matches 7 bases. With 5 bases clipped from V and 14 bases from J, the junction kept 8 bases outside the gene matches. Germline-derived CDR1 and CDR2 are SNHLY and FYNNEI. The CDR3 has 11 residues. As DNA, the CDR3 is TGTGCCAGCAGTAGACAGGGCTCGGAAACCTTC. This encodes CASSRQGSETF.

CDR3 nucleotide sequence: TGTGCCAGCAGCCTGGGGCTTTCTAGCGGGCCTTCCTACGAGCAGTACTTC. This sequence encodes CASSLGLSSGPSYEQYF. The chain employs TRBV7-9 and TRBJ2-7; 8 bases map to TRBD2. Germline CDR1 is SEHNR and CDR2 is FQNEAQ (reference sequence). Trimming cost V 5 bases and J 1 base; bases outside gene matches: 13. The CDR3 loop spans 17 amino acids. The full variable domain, completed using reference TRBV7-9 and TRBJ2-7, is DTGVSQNPRHKITKRGQNVTFRCDPISEHNRLYWYRQTLGQGPEFLTYFQNEAQLEKSRLLSDRFSAERPKGSFSTLEIQRTEQGDSAMYLCASSLGLSSGPSYEQYFGPGTRLTVT.

This clone was picked up a small number of times. Different DNA sequences within this sample yield the same CDR3. The genes are TRBV20-1 and TRBJ2-5; 7 positions match TRBD2. The J segment lost 5 bases and the V segment lost 4 bases, leaving 1 base of the junction unmatched. CDR1 and CDR2 from the germline V gene are DFQATT and SNEGSKA (reference sequence). The CDR3 has 11 residues. In DNA form, the CDR3 reads TGCAGTGCTACGGGGGGTGAGACCCAGTACTTC. Translation: CSATGGETQYF.

The V gene is TRBV6-6, the J gene TRBJ2-3; 7 positions agree with TRBD1. Unmatched junction bases numbered 6, after V lost 7 bases and J lost 5 bases. This CDR3 is 13 amino acids long. The germline V gene encodes CDR1 MNHNY and CDR2 SVGAGI (reference sequence). The CDR3 region is CASKGAQGDTQYF. The CDR3 region has the DNA TGTGCCAGCAAGGGGGCGCAAGGAGATACGCAGTATTTT.

The chain employs TRBV25-1 and TRBJ2-1, with 8 positions matching TRBD1. CDR1 is MGHDK and CDR2 is SYGVNS in the germline V gene. The junction had 7 bases not matched to a gene; V was cut back by 3 bases and J by 9 bases. The CDR3 sequence is 14 residues long. DNA of the CDR3: TGTGCCAGCAGTGATTTCCTGACAGGGGTTGAGCAGTTCTTC. Its protein is CASSDFLTGVEQFF.

The chain uses TRBV4-1 and TRBJ1-5, with D hard to call. The ends were cut back, 0 bases at V and 8 bases at J, with 14 bases in the middle. CDR1 and CDR2 (germline): MGHRA, YSYEKL. CDR3 length: 15 amino acids. CDR3 in amino acids: CASSQEFRGLEPQHF. Here the CDR3 DNA reads TGCGCCAGCAGCCAAGAGTTCCGGGGTTTAGAGCCCCAGCATTTT.

CDR3 DNA sequence: TGTGCCAGCAGTAACCAAGGGGGGGTGGACTATGGCTACACCTTC. Protein product: CASSNQGGVDYGYTF. This chain links TRBV6-5 with TRBJ1-2; possible D gene TRBD1, 6 bases. This CDR3 has 15 amino acids. Germline V gives CDR1 MNHEY, CDR2 SVGAGI. V lost 5 bases, J lost 3 bases, and 16 bases lay in between.

This clone was picked up one time. The chain combines TRBV5-1 with TRBJ2-3; D is perhaps TRBD2 (5 bases). The CDR3 consists of 14 residues. Germline assignment: CDR1 SGHRS and CDR2 YFSETQ. The germline V and J ends were trimmed by 4 bases and 3 bases, with 12 bases remaining between them. In DNA form, the CDR3 reads TGCGCCAGCAGCGATCCGCCGGGAACAGATACGCAGTATTTT. Translating gives CASSDPPGTDTQYF.

In DNA, the CDR3 is TGTGCCAGTAGTACGGGACCGGGACAAAATGGCTACACCTTC. Translation: CASSTGPGQNGYTF. This chain joins TRBV19 and TRBJ1-2; possibly TRBD1 for D (6 bases). CDR1 and CDR2 from the germline V gene are LNHDA and SQIVND (reference sequence). The CDR3 totals 14 residues. V lost 4 bases and J lost 6, with 15 bases in between.

V usage is TRBV9 and J usage is TRBJ2-3; 8 bases agree with TRBD2. J was trimmed by 4 bases and V by 4 bases; bases with no gene match: 8. The CDR3 runs 15 residues. Germline-derived CDR1 and CDR2 are SGDLS and YYNGEE. For the CDR3, the DNA is TGTGCCAGCAGCCCCGGGGGGGCCGTATCAGATACGCAGTATTTT. Residues: CASSPGGAVSDTQYF. The variable domain in full, completed from reference TRBV9 and TRBJ2-3, reads DSGVTQTPKHLITATGQRVTLRCSPRSGDLSVYWYQQSLDQGLQFLIQYYNGEERAKGNILERFSAQQFPDLHSELNLSSLELGDSALYFCASSPGGAVSDTQYFGPGTRLTVL.

V and J are TRBV5-1 and TRBJ2-5, with 7 positions matching TRBD2. The CDR3 is 19 residues long. After removal of 4 bases from V and 4 bases from J, the junction contained 22 bases not matched to a gene. Per germline, CDR1 SGHRS and CDR2 YFSETQ. This CDR3 is CASSTSDRPSGLFGETQYF. CDR3 DNA: TGCGCCAGCAGCACCTCAGATAGACCTAGCGGCCTTTTCGGAGAGACCCAGTACTTC.

The J gene is TRBJ2-7, the V gene TRBV6-1; D is perhaps TRBD1 (6 bases). This CDR3 has 15 amino acids. Germline V gene lookup returns CDR1 MNHNS and CDR2 SASEGT. Trimming removed 6 bases from V and 3 bases from J, with 18 bases in between. The CDR3 here is CASSRTAIINYEQYF. CDR3 nucleotide sequence: TGTGCCAGCAGCCGGACAGCCATAATTAACTACGAGCAGTACTTC.

This clone has a single count. V is TRBV6-1 and J is TRBJ1-2; 7 bases fit TRBD1. Looked up from germline, CDR1 is MNHNS and CDR2 is SASEGT. V lost 4 bases and J lost 2; bases outside the gene matches: 7. The CDR3 consists of 15 residues. In nucleotides, the CDR3 is TGTGCCAGCAGTGCCGCTTTGACAGGGAACTATGGCTACACCTTC. Translated: CASSAALTGNYGYTF.

This clone was counted between two and nine times. The rearrangement uses TRBV5-6 and TRBJ2-5; possible D gene TRBD2, 5 bases. CDR1 is SGHDT and CDR2 is YYEEEE in the germline V gene. The CDR3 is 14 amino acids. V lost 0 bases and J lost 7, with 13 bases in between. The CDR3: CASSLAKGLGTQYF. CDR3 in DNA: TGTGCCAGCAGCTTGGCCAAAGGACTGGGGACCCAGTACTTC.

The chain combines TRBV11-2 with TRBJ2-1; D not resolved. V gave up 2 bases and J gave up 7 bases, with 3 bases separating them. Germline V gene data show CDR1 as SGHAT and CDR2 as FQNNGV. CDR3 size: 11 residues. CDR3 DNA sequence: TGTGCCAGCAGCTTACCAAATGAGCAGTTCTTC. Its translation: CASSLPNEQFF.

CDR3 region: CASTEDRGDTGELFF. The CDR3 DNA is TGTGCCAGCACCGAGGACAGGGGGGACACCGGGGAGCTGTTTTTT. This chain links TRBV6-1 with TRBJ2-2, with 10 bases identical to TRBD1. Germline trimming cut 7 bases from V and 3 bases from J; bases unmatched to any gene: 5. Germline lookup yields CDR1 MNHNS and CDR2 SASEGT. The CDR3 covers 15 residues.

This clone was seen once. The chain is built from TRBV9 and TRBJ2-7; D remains ambiguous. Per the germline V gene, CDR1 is SGDLS and CDR2 is YYNGEE. The CDR3 extends over 13 amino acids. With 3 bases removed from V and 6 bases from J, the gap between germline ends came to 13 bases. The CDR3 coding sequence is TGTGCCAGCAGCGGGAGTAGGCAGATCGAGCAGTACTTC. This encodes CASSGSRQIEQYF.

This clone occurred many times. The chain employs TRBV6-1 and TRBJ1-2, with D tentatively TRBD1 (5 bases). The CDR3 runs 13 residues. Per the germline V gene, CDR1 is MNHNS and CDR2 is SASEGT. V lost 8 bases to trimming and J lost 7 bases, with 17 bases between them. Here the CDR3 reads CASGRVSLGGYTF. CDR3 in DNA: TGTGCCAGCGGCAGGGTTTCGCTAGGTGGCTACACCTTC.

The chain recombines TRBV7-6 with TRBJ2-5, with TRBD2 matching over 8 bases. The CDR3 contains 14 residues. Germline CDR1 SGHVS, CDR2 FNYEAQ. J was trimmed by 10 bases and V by 2 bases; bases with no gene match: 9. The CDR3 DNA reads as TGTGCCAGCAGCTTACTTTCAAGCGGGGGCGGCCAGTACTTC. Translated, it gives CASSLLSSGGGQYF.

V and J are TRBV9 and TRBJ2-2; the D gene is possibly TRBD1 (6 bases). V gave up 3 bases and J gave up 3 bases, with 9 bases separating them. Germline loops: CDR1 SGDLS, CDR2 YYNGEE. The CDR3 extends over 14 amino acids. The CDR3 DNA is TGTGCCAGCAGCGGGACAGACTACACCGGGGAGCTGTTTTTT. It is translated as CASSGTDYTGELFF.

The chain couples TRBV30 to TRBJ1-6, with 8 nucleotides matching TRBD1. The ends lost 0 bases at V and 4 bases at J; junction bases unmatched: 17. Germline CDR1 is GTSNPN and CDR2 is SVGIG (reference sequence). The CDR3 totals 20 residues. The CDR3 loop reads CAWSVLPTLGQGWYNSPLHF. The CDR3 region has the DNA TGTGCCTGGAGTGTACTACCTACCCTCGGACAGGGATGGTATAATTCACCCCTCCACTTT.

The gene calls are TRBV9 and TRBJ2-2; 7 bases line up with TRBD2. The CDR3 runs 15 residues. J lost 6 bases, V lost 0 bases, and 5 bases had no gene match. Germline V gene lookup returns CDR1 SGDLS and CDR2 YYNGEE. CDR3 region: CASSVAGTTAGELFF. DNA for the CDR3: TGTGCCAGCAGCGTAGCTGGGACTACGGCCGGGGAGCTGTTTTTT.

In this sample, this clone turned up a few times. The rearrangement links TRBV6-4 to TRBJ2-1; tentative D call: TRBD2 (5 bases). The CDR3 totals 14 residues. CDR1 is MRHNA, CDR2 SNTAGT, per germline. V was clipped by 5 bases and J by 7 bases, with 15 bases between them. CDR3: CASSTSGGGNEQFF. The CDR3 DNA reads as TGTGCCAGCAGTACCAGCGGAGGTGGGAATGAGCAGTTCTTC.

In its sample, this clone was seen once. This chain links TRBV20-1 with TRBJ2-7, with TRBD2 identical over 7 bases. The CDR3 totals 10 residues. Germline V gives CDR1 DFQATT, CDR2 SNEGSKA (reference sequence). Trimming cost V 5 bases and J 5 bases; bases outside gene matches: 0. CDR3 amino acids: CSAGTNEQYF. For the CDR3, the DNA is TGCAGTGCTGGGACTAACGAGCAGTACTTC.